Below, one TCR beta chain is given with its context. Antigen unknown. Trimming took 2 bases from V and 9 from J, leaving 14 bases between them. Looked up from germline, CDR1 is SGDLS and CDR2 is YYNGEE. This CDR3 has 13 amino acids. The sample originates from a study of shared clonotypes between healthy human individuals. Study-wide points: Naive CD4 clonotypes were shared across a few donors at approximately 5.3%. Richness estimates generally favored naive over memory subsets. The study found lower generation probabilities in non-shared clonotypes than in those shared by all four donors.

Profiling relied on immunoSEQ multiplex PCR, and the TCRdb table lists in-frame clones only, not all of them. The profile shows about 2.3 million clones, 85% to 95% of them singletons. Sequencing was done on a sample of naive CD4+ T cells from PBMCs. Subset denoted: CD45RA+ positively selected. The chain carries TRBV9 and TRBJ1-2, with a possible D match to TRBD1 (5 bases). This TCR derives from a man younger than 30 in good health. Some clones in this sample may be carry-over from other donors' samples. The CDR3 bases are TGTGCCAGCAGCGTTCGGCAGGGAGAGAGCTACACCTTC. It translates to CASSVRQGESYTF.